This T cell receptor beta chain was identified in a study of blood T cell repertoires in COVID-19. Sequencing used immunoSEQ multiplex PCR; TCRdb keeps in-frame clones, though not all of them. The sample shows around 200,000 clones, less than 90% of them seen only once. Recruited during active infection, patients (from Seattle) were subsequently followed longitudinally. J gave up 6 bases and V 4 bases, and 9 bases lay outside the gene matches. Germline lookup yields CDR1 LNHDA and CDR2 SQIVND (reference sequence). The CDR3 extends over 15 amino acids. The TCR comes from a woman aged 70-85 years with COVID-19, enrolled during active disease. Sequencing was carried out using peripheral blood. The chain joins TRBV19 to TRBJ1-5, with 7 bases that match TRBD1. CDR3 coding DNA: TGTGCCAGTAGTACCATCACAGGGGTTGGTCAGCCCCAGCATTTT. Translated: CASSTITGVGQPQHF.